The T cell receptor (beta chain) under discussion was sequenced for a study of blood T cells in healthy people across ages. This clonotype was counted only a few times. The CDR3 is 16 amino acids. The ends were cut back, 1 base at V and 0 bases at J, with 13 bases in the middle. Germline V gene data show CDR1 as DFQATT and CDR2 as SNEGSKA (reference sequence). Sample-barcoded 5' priming and a J-beta primer mix drove a second PCR of roughly 7 to 11 cycles. TCRdb re-analysed the 5' RACE reads in MiXCR, keeping a single row per CDR3 protein. The table lists fewer than 900,000 distinct CDR3 sequences, roughly 34% of them singletons.

Sequencing used blood. The chain uses TRBV20-1 and TRBJ1-5, with D possibly TRBD1 on 6 matching bases. This sequence originates from a man in his late teens or twenties in good health. CDR3 in amino acids: CSARVKDRDSNQPQHF. CDR3 in DNA: TGCAGTGCTAGAGTCAAGGACAGAGATAGCAATCAGCCCCAGCATTTT.